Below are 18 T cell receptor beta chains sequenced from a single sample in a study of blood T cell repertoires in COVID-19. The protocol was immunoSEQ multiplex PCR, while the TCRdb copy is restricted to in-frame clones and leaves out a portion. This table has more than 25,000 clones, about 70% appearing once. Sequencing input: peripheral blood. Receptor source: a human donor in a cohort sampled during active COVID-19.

Here the CDR3 reads CASSLITGGSYNEQFF. The DNA for the CDR3 is TGTGCCAGCAGCTTAATCACAGGGGGATCCTACAATGAGCAGTTCTTC. The chain is built from TRBV7-2 and TRBJ2-1; 8 bases are a match to TRBD1. The J segment lost 1 base and the V segment lost 2 bases, leaving 4 bases of the junction unmatched. Germline lookup yields CDR1 SGHTA and CDR2 FQGNSA. The CDR3 consists of 16 residues.

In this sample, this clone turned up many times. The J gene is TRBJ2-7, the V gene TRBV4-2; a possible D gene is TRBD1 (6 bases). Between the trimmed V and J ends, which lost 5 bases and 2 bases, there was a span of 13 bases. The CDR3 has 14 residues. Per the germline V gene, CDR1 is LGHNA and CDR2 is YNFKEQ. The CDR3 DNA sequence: TGTGCCAGCAGCTTGGGACACGGAGCCTACGAGCAGTACTTC. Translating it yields CASSLGHGAYEQYF.

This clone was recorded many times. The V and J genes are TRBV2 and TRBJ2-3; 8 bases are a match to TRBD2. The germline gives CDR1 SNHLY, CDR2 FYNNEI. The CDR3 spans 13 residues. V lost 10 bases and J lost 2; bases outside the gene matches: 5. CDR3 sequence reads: CATAGAPTDTQYF. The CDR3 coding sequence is TGTGCCACAGCGGGGGCCCCCACAGATACGCAGTATTTT.

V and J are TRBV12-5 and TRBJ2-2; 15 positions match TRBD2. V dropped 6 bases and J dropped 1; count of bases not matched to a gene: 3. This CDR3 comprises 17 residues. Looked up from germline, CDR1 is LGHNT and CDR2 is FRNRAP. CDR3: CASGWGLAGGNTGELFF. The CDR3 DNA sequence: TGTGCTAGTGGCTGGGGACTAGCGGGGGGGAACACCGGGGAGCTGTTTTTT.

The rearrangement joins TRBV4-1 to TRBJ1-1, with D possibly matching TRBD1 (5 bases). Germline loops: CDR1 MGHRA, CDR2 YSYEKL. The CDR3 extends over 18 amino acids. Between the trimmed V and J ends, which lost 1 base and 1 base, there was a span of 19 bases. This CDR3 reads CASSQVSGWGGRNTEAFF. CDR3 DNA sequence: TGCGCCAGCAGCCAAGTTAGTGGTTGGGGGGGACGGAACACTGAAGCTTTCTTT.

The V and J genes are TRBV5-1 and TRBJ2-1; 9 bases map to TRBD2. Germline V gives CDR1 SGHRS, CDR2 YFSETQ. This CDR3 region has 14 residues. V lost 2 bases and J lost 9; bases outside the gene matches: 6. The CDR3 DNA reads TGCGCCAGCAGCTTAGGAGGCGGGAGGGCTGAGCAGTTCTTC. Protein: CASSLGGGRAEQFF.

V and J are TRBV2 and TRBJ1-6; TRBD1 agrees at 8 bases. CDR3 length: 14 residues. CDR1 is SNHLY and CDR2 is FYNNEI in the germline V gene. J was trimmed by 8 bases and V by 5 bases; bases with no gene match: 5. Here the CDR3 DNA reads TGTGCCAGCAGTACTCAGGGGGCGCATTCACCCCTCCACTTT. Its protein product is CASSTQGAHSPLHF. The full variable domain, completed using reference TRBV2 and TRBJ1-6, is EPEVTQTPSHQVTQMGQEVILRCVPISNHLYFYWYRQILGQKVEFLVSFYNNEISEKSEIFDDQFSVERPDGSNFTLKIRSTKLEDSAMYFCASSTQGAHSPLHFGNGTRLTVT.

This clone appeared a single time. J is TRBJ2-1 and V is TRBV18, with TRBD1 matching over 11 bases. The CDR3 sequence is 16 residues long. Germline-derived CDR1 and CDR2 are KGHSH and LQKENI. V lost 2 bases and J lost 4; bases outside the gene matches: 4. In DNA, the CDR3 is TGTGCCAGCTCACCATCCGGGACAGGGGGATACAATGAGCAGTTCTTC. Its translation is CASSPSGTGGYNEQFF.

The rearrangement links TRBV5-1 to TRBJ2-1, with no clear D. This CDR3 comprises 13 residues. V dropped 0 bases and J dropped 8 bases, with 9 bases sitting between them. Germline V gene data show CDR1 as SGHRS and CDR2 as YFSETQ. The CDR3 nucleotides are TGCGCCAGCAGCTTGGACAGCACCTATGAGCAGTTCTTC. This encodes CASSLDSTYEQFF.

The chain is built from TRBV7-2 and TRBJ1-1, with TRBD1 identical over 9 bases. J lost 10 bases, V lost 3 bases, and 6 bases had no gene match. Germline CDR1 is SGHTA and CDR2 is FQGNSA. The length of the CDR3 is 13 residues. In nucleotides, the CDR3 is TGTGCCAGCAGCTTTGGTCCGGGACAGGGAGCTTTCTTT. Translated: CASSFGPGQGAFF.

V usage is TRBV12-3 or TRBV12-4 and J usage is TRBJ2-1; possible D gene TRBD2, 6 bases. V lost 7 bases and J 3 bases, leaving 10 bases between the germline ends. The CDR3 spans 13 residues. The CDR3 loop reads CASTGGLYNEQFF. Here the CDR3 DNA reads TGTGCCAGCACCGGGGGACTCTACAATGAGCAGTTCTTC.

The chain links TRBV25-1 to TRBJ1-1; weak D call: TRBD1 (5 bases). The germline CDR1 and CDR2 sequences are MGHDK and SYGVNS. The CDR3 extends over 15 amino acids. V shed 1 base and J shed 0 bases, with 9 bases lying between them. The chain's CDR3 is CASSEWGSMNTEAFF. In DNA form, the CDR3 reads TGTGCCAGCAGTGAATGGGGCAGTATGAACACTGAAGCTTTCTTT.

CDR3 in amino acids: CASRTGQTYGYTF. Here the CDR3 DNA reads TGTGCCAGCAGGACAGGACAGACCTATGGCTACACCTTC. The genes are TRBV6-5 and TRBJ1-2, with a tentative D call TRBD1 (6 bases). The CDR3 totals 13 residues. Germline CDR1 MNHEY, CDR2 SVGAGI. V shed 6 bases and J shed 4 bases, with 12 bases lying between them.

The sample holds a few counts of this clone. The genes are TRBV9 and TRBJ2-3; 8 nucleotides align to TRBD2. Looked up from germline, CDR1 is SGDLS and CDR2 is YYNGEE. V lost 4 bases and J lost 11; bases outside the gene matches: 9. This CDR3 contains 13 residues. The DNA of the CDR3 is TGTGCCAGCAGCACCCAGGGACTAGAGAGGCAGTATTTT. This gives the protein CASSTQGLERQYF.

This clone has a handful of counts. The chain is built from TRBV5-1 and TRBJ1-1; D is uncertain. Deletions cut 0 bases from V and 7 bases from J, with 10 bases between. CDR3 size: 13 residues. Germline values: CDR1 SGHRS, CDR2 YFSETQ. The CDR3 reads CASSLANGREAFF. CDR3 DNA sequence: TGCGCCAGCAGCTTGGCCAATGGCCGTGAAGCTTTCTTT.

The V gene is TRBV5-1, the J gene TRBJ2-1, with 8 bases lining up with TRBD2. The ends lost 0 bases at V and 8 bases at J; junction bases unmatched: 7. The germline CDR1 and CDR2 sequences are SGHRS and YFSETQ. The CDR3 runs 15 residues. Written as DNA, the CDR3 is TGCGCCAGCAGCTTGGATGACGGGAGGGCCGATGAGCAGTTCTTC. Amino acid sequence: CASSLDDGRADEQFF.

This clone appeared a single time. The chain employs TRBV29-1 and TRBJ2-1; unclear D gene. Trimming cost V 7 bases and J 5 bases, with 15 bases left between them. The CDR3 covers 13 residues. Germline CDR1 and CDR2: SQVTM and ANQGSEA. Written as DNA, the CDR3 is TGCAGCGGTAGTGGTTTTCGGGACAATGAGCAGTTCTTC. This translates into CSGSGFRDNEQFF.

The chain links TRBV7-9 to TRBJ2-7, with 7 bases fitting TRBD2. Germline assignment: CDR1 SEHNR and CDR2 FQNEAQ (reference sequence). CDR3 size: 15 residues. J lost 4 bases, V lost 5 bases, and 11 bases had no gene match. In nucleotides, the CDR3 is TGTGCCAGCAGCGCCCTCGGGAGGCCGCCTTACGAGCAGTACTTC. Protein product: CASSALGRPPYEQYF.